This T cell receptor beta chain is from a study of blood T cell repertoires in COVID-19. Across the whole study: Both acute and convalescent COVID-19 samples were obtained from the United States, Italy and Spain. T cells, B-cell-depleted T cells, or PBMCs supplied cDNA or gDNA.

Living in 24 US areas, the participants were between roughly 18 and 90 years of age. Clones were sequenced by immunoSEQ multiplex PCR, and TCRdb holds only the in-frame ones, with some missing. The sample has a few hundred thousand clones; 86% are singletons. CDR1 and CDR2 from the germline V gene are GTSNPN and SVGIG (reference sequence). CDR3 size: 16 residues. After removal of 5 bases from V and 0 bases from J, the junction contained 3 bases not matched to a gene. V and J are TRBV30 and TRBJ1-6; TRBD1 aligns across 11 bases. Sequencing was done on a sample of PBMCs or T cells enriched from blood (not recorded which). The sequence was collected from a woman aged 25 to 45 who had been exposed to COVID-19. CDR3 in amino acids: CAWGGTGGSYNSPLHF. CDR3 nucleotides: TGTGCCTGGGGAGGGACAGGGGGCTCCTATAATTCACCCCTCCACTTT.